This T cell receptor beta chain was documented in a study of CD8+ T cells in alopecia areata. Background on the study: Severity in treated patients was scored by percentage of scalp area affected.

Isolated RNA was reverse transcribed into cDNA used as the sequencing template. Data came from immunoSEQ multiplex PCR; TCRdb stores just in-frame clones and leaves some out. Of nearly 110,000 clones detected, roughly 84% appear once; the ten largest clones hold less than 30%. Study-level results: On tofacitinib, scalp clonality and expanded CD8+ clones among top 100 fell significantly.

This CDR3 region has 18 residues. V shed 1 base and J 3 bases; nucleotides not matched to a gene: 7. CDR1 and CDR2 (germline): LGHNA, YSLEER. Note on this clone: Its antigen is currently unknown.

Treatment given: oral pan-JAK inhibitor, 5-10 mg twice daily. Collection of lesional scalp punch biopsies and peripheral blood was performed in alopecia areata patients. PBMCs yielded sorted CD4+ and CD8+ T cells. The sequenced sample was CD8+ T cells sorted from blood, obtained at week 24, from a patient treated with tofacitinib. This rearrangement joins TRBV4-3 to TRBJ2-3, with 13 bases lining up with TRBD2. This sequence was found in a human donor with alopecia areata. The CDR3 loop reads CASSQAYPGLAGTDTQYF. The CDR3 DNA reads TGCGCCAGCAGCCAAGCCTACCCGGGACTAGCGGGAACAGATACGCAGTATTTT.